This T cell receptor (beta chain) is from a study of cytomegalovirus exposure and HLA in healthy donors. Study summary: The approximately 120 validation repertoires, a later analysis reported, used the same platform as the approximately 630 first-cohort repertoires.

V lost 2 bases and J lost 0; bases outside the gene matches: 3. The CDR3 length is 18 residues. Germline lookup yields CDR1 ENHRY and CDR2 SYGVKD. Of note for this clone: The antigen is unknown.

Findings of the study overall: It was confirmed in vitro that a few of the CMV-associated chains were specific for CMV antigens.

The assay was immunoSEQ multiplex PCR, and TCRdb's table has in-frame clones only and misses some. Among some 44,000 clones listed, 80% to 95% were seen once. This clonotype originated in a young man in good health and CMV-seronegative. The sample taken for sequencing was PBMCs. The chain links TRBV10-3 to TRBJ2-4; 14 bases map to TRBD2. CDR3 protein: CAISERTSGGLAKNIQYF. The DNA for the CDR3 is TGTGCCATCAGTGAGCGGACTAGCGGGGGGTTAGCCAAAAACATTCAGTACTTC.